The 11 T cell receptor beta chains in this list originate from one sample, sequenced in a study of blood T cell repertoires in COVID-19. Produced via immunoSEQ multiplex PCR; TCRdb's table is partial and in-frame only. The sample records about 190,000 clones, 84% being singletons. Sample: PBMCs or T cells enriched from blood (not recorded which). Receptors originate from a woman in her thirties who had been exposed to COVID-19.

This clone was detected only a few times. The V call is TRBV5-4, the J call TRBJ2-3; D is perhaps TRBD1 (6 bases). The CDR3 runs to 14 residues. V dropped 2 bases and J dropped 5 bases, with 12 bases sitting between them. Germline CDR1 is SGHNT and CDR2 is YYREEE (reference sequence). The CDR3 protein is CASSLAGAQDTQYF. The CDR3 bases are TGTGCCAGCAGCTTAGCAGGGGCGCAAGATACGCAGTATTTT.

Here the CDR3 reads CASSYGTPHTQYF. The CDR3 DNA is TGTGCCAGCAGTTACGGGACTCCACATACGCAGTATTTT. The chain recombines TRBV12-3 or TRBV12-4 with TRBJ2-3, with a tentative D call TRBD2 (6 bases). The CDR3 spans 13 residues. The V and J ends lost 4 bases and 7 bases respectively, with 12 bases between them.

The V gene is TRBV7-9, the J gene TRBJ2-2; 8 bases line up with TRBD1. The trim removed 5 bases at V and 1 base at J, leaving 6 bases unmatched. CDR1 is SEHNR, CDR2 FQNEAQ, per germline (reference sequence). The CDR3 is made up of 16 amino acids. In DNA form, the CDR3 reads TGTGCCAGCAGCCAACCCGGGACAGGGAACACCGGGGAGCTGTTTTTT. Encoded protein: CASSQPGTGNTGELFF.

The rearrangement uses TRBV2 and TRBJ2-7; 7 nucleotides line up with TRBD2. J was trimmed by 2 bases and V by 5 bases; bases with no gene match: 12. Germline values: CDR1 SNHLY, CDR2 FYNNEI. The length of the CDR3 is 16 residues. The chain's CDR3 is CASSSLPRGVTYEQYF. The DNA for the CDR3 is TGTGCCAGCAGTTCTCTCCCCCGGGGGGTTACCTACGAGCAGTACTTC.

The chain carries TRBV7-9 and TRBJ2-1; 15 bases match TRBD2. The J segment lost 16 bases and the V segment lost 5 bases, leaving 9 bases of the junction unmatched. The germline V gene encodes CDR1 SEHNR and CDR2 FQNEAQ (reference sequence). The CDR3 extends over 14 amino acids. As DNA, the CDR3 is TGTGCCAGCAGCGCGGGACTAGCGGGGGGACCAGGCTTCTTC. This translates into CASSAGLAGGPGFF.

The chain is built from TRBV7-2 and TRBJ1-4, with a possible D match to TRBD1 (5 bases). V lost 6 bases and J 5 bases, leaving 13 bases between the germline ends. Germline CDR1 reads SGHTA; CDR2 reads FQGNSA. The CDR3 spans 14 residues. The CDR3 DNA sequence: TGTGCCAGCAGTGGGGACTCCTGGAATGAAAAACTGTTTTTT. It codes for CASSGDSWNEKLFF.

J is TRBJ1-1 and V is TRBV5-6; 10 nucleotides line up with TRBD1. V gave up 3 bases and J gave up 11 bases; unmatched junction bases: 13. The CDR3 has 15 residues. Germline V gene lookup returns CDR1 SGHDT and CDR2 YYEEEE. CDR3 coding DNA: TGTGCCAGCAGCTATCGACAGGGGGCGCAAGTTGGCGCTTTCTTT. Its protein is CASSYRQGAQVGAFF.

V usage is TRBV5-1 and J usage is TRBJ2-7; D unclear. The CDR3 has 12 residues. Trimming cost V 4 bases and J 3 bases, with 8 bases left between them. Germline-derived CDR1 and CDR2 are SGHRS and YFSETQ. The CDR3 loop reads CASSANGYEQYF. CDR3 DNA sequence: TGCGCCAGCAGCGCAAACGGCTACGAGCAGTACTTC. The full variable domain, rest sourced from reference TRBV5-1 and TRBJ2-7, is KAGVTQTPRYLIKTRGQQVTLSCSPISGHRSVSWYQQTPGQGLQFLFEYFSETQRNKGNFPGRFSGRQFSNSRSEMNVSTLELGDSALYLCASSANGYEQYFGPGTRLTVT.

This chain links TRBV7-9 with TRBJ2-1; weak D call: TRBD1 (5 bases). The germline gives CDR1 SEHNR, CDR2 FQNEAQ (reference sequence). V gave up 8 bases and J gave up 0 bases, with 14 bases separating them. CDR3 size: 15 residues. The CDR3 DNA reads as TGTGCCAGCCTCCCAGGGCATAGCTCCTACAATGAGCAGTTCTTC. This encodes CASLPGHSSYNEQFF.

The CDR3 here is CASSPPGGGASEKLFF. In nucleotides, the CDR3 is TGTGCCAGCAGCCCCCCGGGAGGGGGCGCGTCTGAAAAACTGTTTTTT. The V gene is TRBV7-8, the J gene TRBJ1-4; 7 bases are shared with TRBD1. Germline CDR1 reads SGHVS; CDR2 reads FQNEAQ. The CDR3 consists of 16 residues. Germline trimming cut 5 bases from V and 7 bases from J; bases unmatched to any gene: 13.

The V and J genes are TRBV7-8 and TRBJ1-1; 8 bases match TRBD1. The CDR3 extends over 13 amino acids. Germline CDR1 reads SGHVS; CDR2 reads FQNEAQ. Trimming at V came to 2 bases and at J to 7 bases, leaving 3 bases not matched to a gene. The chain's CDR3 is CASSLRDRIEAFF. The CDR3 DNA sequence: TGTGCCAGCAGCTTACGGGACAGGATTGAAGCTTTCTTT.